The clone carrying this TCR beta chain was seen at least ten times. According to the study, TCR beta libraries were built with iRepertoire HTBI primers and CDR3-region Arm-PCR. TCRdb re-called the multiplex PCR reads through MiXCR, storing one row per CDR3 protein. The sample yields some 340,000 distinct CDR3 sequences, 12% seen once. These data originate in a study of regulatory T cells in long-lasting Graves disease. Trimming took 1 base from V and 4 from J; bases not matched to a gene: 4. CDR1 and CDR2 (germline): SNHLY, FYNNEI. CDR3 size: 14 residues. Time point noted: newly diagnosed GD, antithyroid drugs for less than 3 months. With RNA extracted from PBMCs as input, the TCR library was made. The same data also went into a second study, on T cells in Graves' hyperthyroidism and ophthalmopathy.

The rearrangement joins TRBV2 to TRBJ2-7; 7 positions agree with TRBD2. The sequencing here drew on peripheral blood mononuclear cells (PBMCs), taken at new diagnosis, from a patient treated with antithyroid drugs. This receptor was taken from a woman aged 18-29 years with Graves disease. The CDR3 spells CASSEDRGGYEQYF. The CDR3 DNA is TGTGCCAGCAGTGAAGATAGGGGAGGGTACGAGCAGTACTTC. The whole variable domain, remainder taken from reference TRBV2 and TRBJ2-7, is EPEVTQTPSHQVTQMGQEVILRCVPISNHLYFYWYRQILGQKVEFLVSFYNNEISEKSEIFDDQFSVERPDGSNFTLKIRSTKLEDSAMYFCASSEDRGGYEQYFGPGTRLTVT.